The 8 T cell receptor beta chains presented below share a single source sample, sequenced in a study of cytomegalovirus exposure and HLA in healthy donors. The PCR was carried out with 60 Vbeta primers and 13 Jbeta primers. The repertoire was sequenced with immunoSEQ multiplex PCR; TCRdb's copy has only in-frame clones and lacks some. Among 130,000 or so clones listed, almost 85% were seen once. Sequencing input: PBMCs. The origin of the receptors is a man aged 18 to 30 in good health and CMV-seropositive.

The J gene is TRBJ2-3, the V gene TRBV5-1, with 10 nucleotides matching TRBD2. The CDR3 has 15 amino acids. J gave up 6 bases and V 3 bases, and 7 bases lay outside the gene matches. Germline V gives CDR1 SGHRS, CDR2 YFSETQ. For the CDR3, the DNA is TGCGCCAGCAGCTCCTCTAGCGGGAGTACCGATACGCAGTATTTT. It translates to CASSSSSGSTDTQYF.

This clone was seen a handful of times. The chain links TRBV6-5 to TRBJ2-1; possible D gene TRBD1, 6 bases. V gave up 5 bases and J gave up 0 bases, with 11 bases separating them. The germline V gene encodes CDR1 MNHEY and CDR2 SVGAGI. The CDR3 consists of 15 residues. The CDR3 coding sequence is TGTGCCAGCAGTCAGTTAGGGGGCTCCTACAATGAGCAGTTCTTC. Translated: CASSQLGGSYNEQFF.

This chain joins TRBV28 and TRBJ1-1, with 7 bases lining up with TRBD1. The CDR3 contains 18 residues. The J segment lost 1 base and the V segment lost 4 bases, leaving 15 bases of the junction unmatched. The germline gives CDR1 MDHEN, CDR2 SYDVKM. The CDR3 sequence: CASSSRYRRQGQNTEAFF. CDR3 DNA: TGTGCCAGCAGTTCTCGGTATAGGAGACAGGGCCAGAACACTGAAGCTTTCTTT.

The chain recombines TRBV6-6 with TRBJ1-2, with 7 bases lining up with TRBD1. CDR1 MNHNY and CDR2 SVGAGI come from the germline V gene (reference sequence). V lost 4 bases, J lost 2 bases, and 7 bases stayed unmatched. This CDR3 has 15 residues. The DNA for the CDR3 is TGTGCCAGCAGTTGGTCCGGACAGGTCAACTATGGCTACACCTTC. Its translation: CASSWSGQVNYGYTF.

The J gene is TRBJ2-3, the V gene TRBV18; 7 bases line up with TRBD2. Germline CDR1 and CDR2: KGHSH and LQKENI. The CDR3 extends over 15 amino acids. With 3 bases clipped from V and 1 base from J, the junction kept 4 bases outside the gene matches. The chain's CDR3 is CASSPFAGGTDTQYF. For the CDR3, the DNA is TGTGCCAGCTCACCCTTTGCGGGAGGCACAGATACGCAGTATTTT.

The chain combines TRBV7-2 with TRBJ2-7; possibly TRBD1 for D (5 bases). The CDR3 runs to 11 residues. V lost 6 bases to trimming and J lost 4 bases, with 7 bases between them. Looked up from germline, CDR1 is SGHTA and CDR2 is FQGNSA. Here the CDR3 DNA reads TGTGCCAGCAGAGACAGATACGAGCAGTACTTC. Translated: CASRDRYEQYF.

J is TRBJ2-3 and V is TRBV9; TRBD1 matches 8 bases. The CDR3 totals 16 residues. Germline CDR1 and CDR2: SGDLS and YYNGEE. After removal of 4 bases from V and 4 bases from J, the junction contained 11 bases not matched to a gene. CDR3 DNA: TGTGCCAGCAGCACCCGGACAGGGAGTTTAGCAGATACGCAGTATTTT. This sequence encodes CASSTRTGSLADTQYF. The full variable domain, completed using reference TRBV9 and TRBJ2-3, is DSGVTQTPKHLITATGQRVTLRCSPRSGDLSVYWYQQSLDQGLQFLIQYYNGEERAKGNILERFSAQQFPDLHSELNLSSLELGDSALYFCASSTRTGSLADTQYFGPGTRLTVL.

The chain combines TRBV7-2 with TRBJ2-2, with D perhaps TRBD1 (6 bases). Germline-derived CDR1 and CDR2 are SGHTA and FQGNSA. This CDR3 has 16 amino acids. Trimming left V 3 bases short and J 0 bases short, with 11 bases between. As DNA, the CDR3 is TGTGCCAGCAGCTTTACAGGGTCCGCGAACACCGGGGAGCTGTTTTTT. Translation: CASSFTGSANTGELFF.